Shown below are 20 T cell receptor beta chains from a single sample sequenced in a study of graft-versus-host responses after intestinal transplantation. Assay: immunoSEQ multiplex PCR; the TCRdb copy retains only in-frame clones and omits some. The sample contains about 110,000 clones, more than 90% of which appear only once. The antigens for these receptors are not known. The specimen comprised unstimulated CD4+ T cells sorted from spleen or lymph node cells, sampled before transplant. These receptors originate from a human donor who was the organ donor for an intestinal transplant.

CDR3: CASSRGQPSTDTQYF. CDR3 DNA: TGTGCCAGCAGCCGGGGACAACCTAGCACAGATACGCAGTATTTT. This chain uses TRBV2 with TRBJ2-3, with a tentative D call TRBD1 (6 bases). The V gene's germline CDR1 is SNHLY and CDR2 FYNNEI. The ends were cut back, 6 bases at V and 0 bases at J, with 13 bases in the middle. The CDR3 is 15 residues long.

The CDR3 region has the DNA TGTGCCAGCAGACGCGACAGGGGGGAGGACACTGAAGCTTTCTTT. This codes for CASRRDRGEDTEAFF. The rearrangement joins TRBV27 to TRBJ1-1, with 9 bases lining up with TRBD1. The CDR3 is made up of 15 amino acids. The junction had 8 bases not matched to a gene; V was cut back by 6 bases and J by 3 bases. The germline gives CDR1 MNHEY, CDR2 SMNVEV (reference sequence).

The gene calls are TRBV29-1 and TRBJ2-4; 10 positions match TRBD1. Germline loops: CDR1 SQVTM, CDR2 ANQGSEA. Trimming removed 6 bases from V and 6 bases from J; junction bases left unmatched: 5. This CDR3 is 13 amino acids long. CDR3 in DNA: TGCAGCGTCTACCGGACAGGGGGAAACATTCAGTACTTC. Its protein product is CSVYRTGGNIQYF.

The chain has TRBV9 and TRBJ2-2, with a weak D call TRBD1 (5 bases). V shed 0 bases and J shed 6 bases, with 12 bases lying between them. CDR1 and CDR2 from the germline V gene are SGDLS and YYNGEE. The CDR3 covers 15 residues. The CDR3 reads CASSVVAGMAGELFF. The CDR3 nucleotides are TGTGCCAGCAGCGTAGTAGCAGGGATGGCCGGGGAGCTGTTTTTT.

V and J are TRBV5-1 and TRBJ2-5; 7 bases are shared with TRBD2. Germline values: CDR1 SGHRS, CDR2 YFSETQ. This CDR3 has 14 amino acids. With V trimmed by 0 bases and J by 2 bases, 1 base remained unmatched. CDR3 sequence: CASSLGDYQETQYF. The DNA for the CDR3 is TGCGCCAGCAGCTTGGGGGACTATCAAGAGACCCAGTACTTC.

V is TRBV7-9 and J is TRBJ1-5; D may be TRBD1 (6 bases). V dropped 6 bases and J dropped 5 bases, with 11 bases sitting between them. CDR1 and CDR2 (germline): SEHNR, FQNEAQ (reference sequence). The length of the CDR3 is 13 residues. Here the CDR3 reads CASSPQGDQPQHF. CDR3 coding DNA: TGTGCCAGCAGTCCACAGGGAGATCAGCCCCAGCATTTT.

The chain links TRBV6-5 to TRBJ2-3, with 8 bases that match TRBD2. The germline CDR1 and CDR2 sequences are MNHEY and SVGAGI. Losses at the gene ends were 2 bases for V and 2 bases for J; bases not matched to a gene: 3. The CDR3 totals 15 residues. The CDR3 region is CASSYRTSLTDTQYF. In DNA form, the CDR3 reads TGTGCCAGCAGTTACCGGACTAGCCTCACAGATACGCAGTATTTT.

This clone was detected once. The CDR3 region is CASSLSGSVGVTLGYEQYF. CDR3 DNA: TGTGCCAGCAGTTTATCAGGGTCTGTAGGGGTGACTCTGGGATACGAGCAGTACTTC. J is TRBJ2-7 and V is TRBV27, with D perhaps matching TRBD1 (5 bases). The length of the CDR3 is 19 residues. V was shortened by 0 bases and J by 4 bases, with 25 bases between the two germline ends. Germline assignment: CDR1 MNHEY and CDR2 SMNVEV (reference sequence).

The chain carries TRBV11-3 and TRBJ2-7; maybe TRBD1 (7 bases). Trimming removed 2 bases from V and 3 bases from J, with 17 bases in between. The germline V gene encodes CDR1 SGHNT and CDR2 YENEEA. CDR3 length: 16 residues. The CDR3 reads CASSLMGGDSHYEQYF. As DNA, the CDR3 is TGTGCCAGCAGCTTAATGGGCGGGGACAGTCACTACGAGCAGTACTTC.

The gene calls are TRBV7-8 and TRBJ2-7; 9 bases match TRBD1. Germline-derived CDR1 and CDR2 are SGHVS and FQNEAQ. This CDR3 has 13 amino acids. V dropped 5 bases and J dropped 3; count of bases not matched to a gene: 2. CDR3 coding DNA: TGTGCCAGCAGCCCGGGACAGGGCTACGAGCAGTACTTC. This codes for CASSPGQGYEQYF.

The V and J genes are TRBV11-2 and TRBJ1-3; perhaps TRBD1 as D (5 bases). Trimming pared 3 bases from V and 4 bases from J, leaving 22 bases between. CDR3 length equals 18 residues. Germline lookup yields CDR1 SGHAT and CDR2 FQNNGV. As DNA, the CDR3 is TGTGCCAGCAGCTTCCCTACAGGAGGCCTCCCTTTCGGAAACACCATATATTTT. As protein: CASSFPTGGLPFGNTIYF.

The chain carries TRBV30 and TRBJ2-1; 16 nucleotides line up with TRBD2. Trimming removed 1 base from V and 15 bases from J; junction bases left unmatched: 6. Germline V gene data show CDR1 as GTSNPN and CDR2 as SVGIG (reference sequence). CDR3 size: 14 residues. The CDR3 loop is CAWSGGLAGGITFF. The CDR3 DNA reads as TGTGCCTGGAGTGGGGGACTAGCGGGAGGGATAACGTTCTTC.

This chain uses TRBV6-1 with TRBJ2-5; no firm D call. The CDR3 has 14 amino acids. Trimming shortened V by 6 bases and J by 4 bases, and 15 bases separated the two germline ends. Looked up from germline, CDR1 is MNHNS and CDR2 is SASEGT. In nucleotides, the CDR3 is TGTGCCAGCAGCCGGGTCCCCCTTGTAGAGACCCAGTACTTC. Protein sequence: CASSRVPLVETQYF.

The V call is TRBV9, the J call TRBJ2-2; either TRBD1 or TRBD2 may fit D (5 bases each). V lost 0 bases to trimming and J lost 6 bases, with 18 bases between them. The CDR3 loop spans 17 amino acids. Germline loops: CDR1 SGDLS, CDR2 YYNGEE. The CDR3 nucleotides read TGTGCCAGCAGCGTAGCGCCGGGACGTTCGGGTTCCGGGGAGCTGTTTTTT. Translation: CASSVAPGRSGSGELFF.

The chain combines TRBV6-6 with TRBJ1-5; D is perhaps TRBD1 (5 bases). V was trimmed by 2 bases and J by 4 bases, leaving 12 bases between them. The CDR3 consists of 15 residues. Germline values: CDR1 MNHNY, CDR2 SVGAGI (reference sequence). In nucleotides, the CDR3 is TGTGCCAGCAGTTACGGGACGGTAAGGAATCAGCCCCAGCATTTT. Translation gives CASSYGTVRNQPQHF.

The J gene is TRBJ1-5, the V gene TRBV28; 9 nucleotides agree with TRBD1. CDR1 MDHEN and CDR2 SYDVKM come from the germline V gene. Trimming at V came to 2 bases and at J to 2 bases, leaving 1 base not matched to a gene. CDR3 length: 15 residues. The CDR3: CASSLDRGGNQPQHF. In DNA, the CDR3 is TGTGCCAGCAGTTTAGACAGGGGGGGCAATCAGCCCCAGCATTTT.

The chain joins TRBV28 to TRBJ1-4; possible D gene TRBD1, 6 bases. This CDR3 is built from 15 residues. Germline values: CDR1 MDHEN, CDR2 SYDVKM. V was cut by 4 bases and J by 0 bases, with 9 bases left in between. CDR3 nucleotide sequence: TGTGCCAGCAGTTCATCAGGGGCAACTAATGAAAAACTGTTTTTT. This gives the protein CASSSSGATNEKLFF.

This clone came up once. CDR3: CASSLSAGQVYNEQFF. In DNA form, the CDR3 reads TGTGCCAGCAGTTTATCCGCGGGACAAGTCTACAATGAGCAGTTCTTC. The V and J genes are TRBV27 and TRBJ2-1; D possibly matches TRBD1 or TRBD2 (6 bases each). Germline V CDR1 and CDR2: MNHEY, SMNVEV (reference sequence). CDR3 size: 16 residues. Trimming removed 0 bases from V and 3 bases from J, with 12 bases in between.

The CDR3 DNA reads as TGTGCCAGCAGCTTAGCGAGGGTGAACACTGAAGCTTTCTTT. It encodes CASSLARVNTEAFF. The chain combines TRBV7-2 with TRBJ1-1; D remains unclear. The CDR3 has 14 amino acids. V was pared by 0 bases and J by 0 bases, with 5 bases between. Germline assignment: CDR1 SGHTA and CDR2 FQGNSA.

This rearrangement joins TRBV7-8 to TRBJ1-5, with D possibly matching TRBD1 (6 bases). This CDR3 spans 17 amino acids. The ends were cut back, 1 base at V and 5 bases at J, with 18 bases in the middle. The germline V gene has CDR1 SGHVS and CDR2 FQNEAQ. Written as DNA, the CDR3 is TGTGCCAGCAGCTTAGGGGGGGCCGGCTTCGGGGATCAGCCCCAGCATTTT. Translating it yields CASSLGGAGFGDQPQHF. Together with reference TRBV7-8 and TRBJ1-5, the CDR3 gives the full variable domain: GAGVSQSPRYKVAKRGQDVALRCDPISGHVSLFWYQQALGQGPEFLTYFQNEAQLDKSGLPSDRFFAERPEGSVSTLKIQRTQQEDSAVYLCASSLGGAGFGDQPQHFGDGTRLSIL.